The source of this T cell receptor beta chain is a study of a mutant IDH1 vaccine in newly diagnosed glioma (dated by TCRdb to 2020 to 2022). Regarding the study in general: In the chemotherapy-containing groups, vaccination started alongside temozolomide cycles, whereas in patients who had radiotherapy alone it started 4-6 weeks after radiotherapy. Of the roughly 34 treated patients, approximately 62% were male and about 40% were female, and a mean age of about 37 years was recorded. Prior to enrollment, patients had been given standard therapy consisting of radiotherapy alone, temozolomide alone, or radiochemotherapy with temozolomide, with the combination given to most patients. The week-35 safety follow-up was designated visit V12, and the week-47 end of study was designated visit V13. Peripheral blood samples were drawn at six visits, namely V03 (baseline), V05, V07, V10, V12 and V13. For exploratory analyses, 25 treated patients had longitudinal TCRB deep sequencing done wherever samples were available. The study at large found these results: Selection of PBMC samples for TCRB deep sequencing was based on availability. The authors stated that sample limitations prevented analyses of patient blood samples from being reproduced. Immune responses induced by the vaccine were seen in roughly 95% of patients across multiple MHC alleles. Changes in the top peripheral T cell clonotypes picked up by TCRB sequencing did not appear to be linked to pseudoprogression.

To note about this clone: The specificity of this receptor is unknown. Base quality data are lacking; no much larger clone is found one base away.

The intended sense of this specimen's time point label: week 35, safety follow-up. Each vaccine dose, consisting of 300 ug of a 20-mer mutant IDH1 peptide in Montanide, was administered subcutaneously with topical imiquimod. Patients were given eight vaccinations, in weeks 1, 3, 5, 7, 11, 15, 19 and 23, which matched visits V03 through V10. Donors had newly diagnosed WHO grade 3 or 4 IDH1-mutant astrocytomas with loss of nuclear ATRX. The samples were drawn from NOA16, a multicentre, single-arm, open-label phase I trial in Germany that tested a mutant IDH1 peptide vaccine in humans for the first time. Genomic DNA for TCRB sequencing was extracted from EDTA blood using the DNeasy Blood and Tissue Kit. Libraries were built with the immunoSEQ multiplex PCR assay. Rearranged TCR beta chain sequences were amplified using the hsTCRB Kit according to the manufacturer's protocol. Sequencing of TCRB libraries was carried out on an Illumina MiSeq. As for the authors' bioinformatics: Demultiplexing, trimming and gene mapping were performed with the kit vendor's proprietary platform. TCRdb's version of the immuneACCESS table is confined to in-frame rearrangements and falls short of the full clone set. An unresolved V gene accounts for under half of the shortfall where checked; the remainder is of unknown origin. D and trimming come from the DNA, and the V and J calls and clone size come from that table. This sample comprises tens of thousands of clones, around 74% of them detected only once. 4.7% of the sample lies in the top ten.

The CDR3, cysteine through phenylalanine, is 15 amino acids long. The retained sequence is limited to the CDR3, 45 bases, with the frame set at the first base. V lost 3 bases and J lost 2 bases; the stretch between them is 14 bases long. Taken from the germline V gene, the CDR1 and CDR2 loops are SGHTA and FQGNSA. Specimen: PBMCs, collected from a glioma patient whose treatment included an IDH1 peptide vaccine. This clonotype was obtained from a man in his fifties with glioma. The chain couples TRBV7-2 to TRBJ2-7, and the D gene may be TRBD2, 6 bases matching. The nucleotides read TGTGCCAGCAGCTTCGGGGGTACTAAAACCTACGAGCAGTACTTC. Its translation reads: CASSFGGTKTYEQYF. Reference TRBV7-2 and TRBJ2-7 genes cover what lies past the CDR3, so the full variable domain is GAGVSQSPSNKVTEKGKDVELRCDPISGHTALYWYRQSLGQGLEFLIYFQGNSAPDKSGLPSDRFSAERTGGSVSTLTIQRTQQEDSAVYLCASSFGGTKTYEQYFGPGTRLTVT.